One and the same sample provided the 15 T cell receptor beta chains below, sequenced in a study of T cell repertoires in cytomegalovirus infection. TCRdb redid the calling of the reads with MiXCR, one entry per CDR3 protein. The table has 200,000 to 300,000 distinct CDR3 sequences, 8% to 9.5% seen once. What was sequenced was PBMCs. The source is a human donor in good health (CMV status not recorded). Some clones in this sample may be carry-over from other donors' samples.

This clonotype was seen many times. V gene TRBV7-2 combines with J gene TRBJ2-1; 12 bases map to TRBD2. The CDR3 extends over 15 amino acids. The germline V gene has CDR1 SGHTA and CDR2 FQGNSA. Losses at the gene ends were 5 bases for V and 8 bases for J; bases not matched to a gene: 7. The CDR3 is CASSPPGLAGDEQFF. CDR3 DNA sequence: TGTGCCAGCAGCCCCCCGGGACTAGCGGGTGATGAGCAGTTCTTC.

Within the sample, this clonotype is medium-sized. This chain links TRBV7-8 with TRBJ1-2; 8 nucleotides agree with TRBD1. CDR3 length equals 14 residues. The V gene's germline CDR1 is SGHVS and CDR2 FQNEAQ. Trimming removed 4 bases from V and 3 bases from J; junction bases left unmatched: 4. CDR3 nucleotides: TGTGCCAGCAGCTCCGGACAGGGCGACTATGGCTACACCTTC. Residues: CASSSGQGDYGYTF.

This clonotype was seen ten or more times. The rearrangement uses TRBV20-1 and TRBJ1-6, with D possibly TRBD1 on 5 matching bases. With 0 bases removed from V and 7 bases from J, the gap between germline ends came to 16 bases. Germline loops: CDR1 DFQATT, CDR2 SNEGSKA (reference sequence). The CDR3 is 16 amino acids. DNA for the CDR3: TGCAGTGCTAGAGACCAATCAGGGAATCCGAATTCACCCCTCCACTTT. Translating it yields CSARDQSGNPNSPLHF.

As concerns this clonotype: A read error may explain this, as a much larger clone is one base away. The J gene is TRBJ2-2, the V gene TRBV14; a weak D match, TRBD2 (6 bases). Germline lookup yields CDR1 SGHDN and CDR2 FVKESK. The CDR3 loop spans 14 amino acids. This CDR3 reads CASSVTSTTGGLFF. The CDR3 DNA sequence: TGTGCCAGCAGCGTAACTAGCACCACCGGGGGGCTGTTTTTT. Filled out from reference TRBV14 and TRBJ2-2, the complete variable domain reads EAGVTQFPSHSVIEKGQTVTLRCDPISGHDNLYWYRRVMGKEIKFLLHFVKESKQDESGMPNNRFLAERTGGTYSTLKVQPAELEDSGVYFCASSVTSTTGGLFFGEGSRLTVL.

Ten or more counts support this clonotype. The chain has TRBV7-2 and TRBJ1-2; 7 nucleotides align to TRBD1. Per germline, CDR1 SGHTA and CDR2 FQGNSA. V was pared by 5 bases and J by 8 bases, with 11 bases of the junction left unmatched. The CDR3 extends over 14 amino acids. DNA of the CDR3: TGTGCCAGCAGCATAGACAGGGAGGCGAAAGGCTACACCTTC. Encoded protein: CASSIDREAKGYTF.

The genes are TRBV7-2 and TRBJ1-2; 8 positions agree with TRBD1. The junction had 9 bases not matched to a gene; V was cut back by 5 bases and J by 4 bases. CDR1 and CDR2 from the germline V gene are SGHTA and FQGNSA. The CDR3 has 15 amino acids. CDR3: CASSRLQGGIYGYTF. In nucleotides, the CDR3 is TGTGCCAGCAGCAGACTACAGGGGGGGATCTATGGCTACACCTTC.

This clonotype was seen ten or more times. The rearrangement links TRBV5-6 to TRBJ1-5; maybe TRBD1 (6 bases). The CDR3 sequence is 13 residues long. Per germline, CDR1 SGHDT and CDR2 YYEEEE. The V and J ends lost 0 bases and 10 bases respectively, with 11 bases between them. For the CDR3, the DNA is TGTGCCAGCAGCTTGGGTTCGGGGGGCCCCCAGCATTTT. Translation gives CASSLGSGGPQHF.

This chain connects TRBV7-2 to TRBJ2-1; 12 bases match TRBD1. This CDR3 region has 14 residues. In germline, CDR1 is SGHTA, CDR2 FQGNSA. The junction had 4 bases not matched to a gene; V was cut back by 5 bases and J by 8 bases. CDR3 nucleotides: TGTGCCAGCAGCCGGGACAGGGGGCTGCATGAGCAGTTCTTC. Amino acid sequence: CASSRDRGLHEQFF.

The chain links TRBV10-3 to TRBJ1-2, with TRBD1 identical over 8 bases. The V segment lost 6 bases and the J segment 4 bases; nucleotides outside the gene matches: 13. The CDR3 runs to 16 residues. The germline V gene encodes CDR1 ENHRY and CDR2 SYGVKD. CDR3 DNA: TGTGCCATCAGCGAGCCGACAGGGGACCTAGGCTATGGCTACACCTTC. Translated: CAISEPTGDLGYGYTF.

The CDR3 sequence is CSVGKPGGQGNEAFF. Here the CDR3 DNA reads TGCAGCGTTGGGAAACCCGGGGGACAGGGAAATGAAGCTTTCTTT. This chain links TRBV29-1 with TRBJ1-1; 9 positions match TRBD1. The germline gives CDR1 SQVTM, CDR2 ANQGSEA. The CDR3 runs to 15 residues. V lost 4 bases and J lost 7; bases outside the gene matches: 13.

This clonotype was counted ten times or more. V gene TRBV11-2 combines with J gene TRBJ2-3, with 7 bases lining up with TRBD1. The CDR3 has 16 amino acids. The junction had 12 bases not matched to a gene; V was cut back by 5 bases and J by 4 bases. Germline V gene lookup returns CDR1 SGHAT and CDR2 FQNNGV. The CDR3 DNA reads as TGTGCCAGCAGCCCTCGACAGGGTGGGTCATCAGATACGCAGTATTTT. It specifies CASSPRQGGSSDTQYF.

This clonotype occurred many times. The V and J genes are TRBV7-2 and TRBJ2-1; 9 nucleotides line up with TRBD2. The germline V gene has CDR1 SGHTA and CDR2 FQGNSA. The junction had 8 bases not matched to a gene; V was cut back by 1 base and J by 7 bases. The CDR3 has 16 residues. In nucleotides, the CDR3 is TGTGCCAGCAGCTTAGAGCTAGCGGGGCGGGGAAATGAGCAGTTCTTC. Protein: CASSLELAGRGNEQFF. Based on the CDR3 plus reference TRBV7-2 and TRBJ2-1, the full variable domain is GAGVSQSPSNKVTEKGKDVELRCDPISGHTALYWYRQSLGQGLEFLIYFQGNSAPDKSGLPSDRFSAERTGGSVSTLTIQRTQQEDSAVYLCASSLELAGRGNEQFFGPGTRLTVL.

There are a few counts of this clonotype. This chain joins TRBV12-3 or TRBV12-4 and TRBJ2-1; TRBD2 aligns across 10 bases. V trimming: 7 bases; J trimming: 0 bases; junction bases outside the gene matches: 3. CDR3 length: 15 residues. This CDR3 reads CASTASGSSYNEQFF. The CDR3 DNA reads TGTGCCAGCACGGCTAGCGGGAGCTCCTACAATGAGCAGTTCTTC.

The sample holds many counts of this clonotype. This chain connects TRBV19 to TRBJ1-1; 8 bases are a match to TRBD1. This CDR3 spans 14 amino acids. In germline, CDR1 is LNHDA, CDR2 SQIVND (reference sequence). Trimming took 3 bases from V and 3 from J; bases not matched to a gene: 3. This chain's CDR3 is CASSIQGADTEAFF. The CDR3 DNA reads as TGTGCCAGTAGTATCCAGGGGGCTGACACTGAAGCTTTCTTT.

This clonotype came up many times. This sequence joins TRBV12-3 or TRBV12-4 and TRBJ1-1; 8 nucleotides line up with TRBD1. This CDR3 contains 15 residues. V lost 3 bases to trimming and J lost 5 bases; unmatched junction nucleotides: 8. The CDR3: CASSFRTGRGTEAFF. In DNA form, the CDR3 reads TGTGCCAGCAGTTTCCGGACAGGGCGAGGTACTGAAGCTTTCTTT.